The 20 T cell receptor beta chains presented below share a single source sample, sequenced in a study of blood T cells in healthy people across ages. Then a second PCR, running about 7 to 11 cycles, was carried out with a sample-barcoded 5' primer and a J-beta primer mix. TCRdb passed the 5' RACE reads through MiXCR, listing each CDR3 protein once. Of approximately 670,000 distinct CDR3 sequences in the sample, 40% to 45% are singletons; the top ten hold about 32%. Sequenced: blood. The receptors were gathered from an older man in good health.

This clonotype was picked up many times. The genes are TRBV10-3 and TRBJ2-3; 14 bases align to TRBD2. This CDR3 comprises 15 residues. V trimming: 2 bases; J trimming: 7 bases; junction bases outside the gene matches: 2. CDR1 and CDR2 from the germline V gene are ENHRY and SYGVKD. CDR3 nucleotides: TGTGCCATCAGTGAGGGGACTAGCGGGAGTAATACGCAGTATTTT. It codes for CAISEGTSGSNTQYF.

This clonotype was detected only once. Sequence at one end of the junction differs from germline and may be a read error. This chain joins TRBV18 and TRBJ2-7, with 7 bases matching TRBD2. The CDR3 length is 15 residues. Germline values: CDR1 KGHSH, CDR2 LQKENI. The CDR3 sequence is CASSPAGEISYGQYF. CDR3 coding DNA: TGTGCCAGCTCACCAGCGGGAGAGATCTCCTACGGGCAGTACTTC.

V and J are TRBV7-8 and TRBJ2-3; 12 bases align to TRBD2. The CDR3 length is 18 residues. V was clipped by 4 bases and J by 4 bases; unmatched bases: 12. Germline-derived CDR1 and CDR2 are SGHVS and FQNEAQ. CDR3 amino acids: CASSYPVLAGGSPDTQYF. The CDR3 DNA follows: TGTGCCAGCAGCTACCCGGTGCTAGCGGGGGGGTCCCCAGATACGCAGTATTTT. The whole variable domain, filled in from reference TRBV7-8 and TRBJ2-3, reads GAGVSQSPRYKVAKRGQDVALRCDPISGHVSLFWYQQALGQGPEFLTYFQNEAQLDKSGLPSDRFFAERPEGSVSTLKIQRTQQEDSAVYLCASSYPVLAGGSPDTQYFGPGTRLTVL.

The chain is built from TRBV2 and TRBJ2-5; D unresolved. The CDR3 is 12 residues long. CDR1 is SNHLY and CDR2 is FYNNEI in the germline V gene. Trimming removed 6 bases at V and 4 bases at J, with 9 bases between. The CDR3 DNA reads as TGTGCCAGCAGGGCGACCCCAGAGACCCAGTACTTC. Translation: CASRATPETQYF. The full variable domain, in which reference TRBV2 and TRBJ2-5 provide the parts outside the CDR3, is EPEVTQTPSHQVTQMGQEVILRCVPISNHLYFYWYRQILGQKVEFLVSFYNNEISEKSEIFDDQFSVERPDGSNFTLKIRSTKLEDSAMYFCASRATPETQYFGPGTRLLVL.

This clonotype appeared many times. This chain uses TRBV6-5 with TRBJ2-3; D unresolved. V was clipped by 8 bases and J by 1 base, with 13 bases between them. The CDR3 is 14 amino acids. Looked up from germline, CDR1 is MNHEY and CDR2 is SVGAGI. Here the CDR3 DNA reads TGTGCCAGCGGACGGTCCATTCGCACAGATACGCAGTATTTT. It codes for CASGRSIRTDTQYF.

Concerning this clonotype itself: This may arise from a read error, as a much more abundant clone is one base away. The V call is TRBV5-1, the J call TRBJ2-1; D might be TRBD1 (5 bases). CDR3 length: 15 residues. V lost 4 bases to trimming and J lost 5 bases, with 16 bases between them. Per the germline V gene, CDR1 is SGHRS and CDR2 is YFSETQ. The CDR3 region has the DNA TGCGCCAGCAGCCGCCTGGTTGGACAAGACAATGAGCAGTTCTTC. Translating gives CASSRLVGQDNEQFF.

This clonotype was detected once. The rearrangement links TRBV18 to TRBJ2-1; tentatively, D is TRBD1 (6 bases). The end of the DNA aligns better with TRBJ2-7, so the J call may be wrong. The CDR3 consists of 15 residues. Germline lookup yields CDR1 KGHSH and CDR2 LQKENI. CDR3 region: CASSSQGPSYNEQYF. As DNA, the CDR3 is TGTGCCAGCTCATCCCAGGGGCCCTCCTACAATGAGCAGTACTTC.

The chain carries TRBV5-1 and TRBJ2-1; tentatively, D is TRBD1 (6 bases). Trimming stripped 2 bases from V and 5 bases from J, with 14 bases between. The CDR3 totals 15 residues. Germline CDR1 and CDR2: SGHRS and YFSETQ. CDR3 sequence (DNA): TGCGCCAGCAGCTTTGAGGGGGTAATGAACAATGAGCAGTTCTTC. This translates into CASSFEGVMNNEQFF.

This clonotype was found a few times. This chain connects TRBV6-1 to TRBJ1-2; D unclear. This CDR3 region has 15 residues. The germline V and J ends were trimmed by 2 bases and 1 base, with 11 bases remaining between them. Germline V gives CDR1 MNHNS, CDR2 SASEGT. The CDR3 is CASSEMPSLNYGYTF. The CDR3 bases are TGTGCCAGCAGTGAAATGCCCAGTCTTAACTATGGCTACACCTTC.

V gene TRBV9 combines with J gene TRBJ2-5; 12 bases line up with TRBD2. The CDR3 runs to 16 residues. CDR1 and CDR2 from the germline V gene are SGDLS and YYNGEE. Trimming at V came to 4 bases and at J to 11 bases, leaving 15 bases not matched to a gene. The CDR3 coding sequence is TGTGCCAGCAGCTACGGACTAGCGGGGACCTTAAATGAGCAGTACTTC. It specifies CASSYGLAGTLNEQYF.

This clonotype was detected only a few times. The V and J genes are TRBV7-2 and TRBJ2-1, with 7 bases lining up with TRBD1. The CDR3 extends over 15 amino acids. V lost 5 bases and J lost 4; bases outside the gene matches: 8. Germline V gene sequence: CDR1 SGHTA, CDR2 FQGNSA. The CDR3 here is CASSITGVSYNEQFF. The CDR3 nucleotides read TGTGCCAGCAGCATAACAGGGGTATCGTACAATGAGCAGTTCTTC.

The chain joins TRBV27 to TRBJ2-1, with TRBD2 as a possible D gene (6 bases). V lost 5 bases, J lost 0 bases, and 14 bases lay in between. The CDR3 is 16 amino acids. CDR1 and CDR2 (germline): MNHEY, SMNVEV (reference sequence). DNA of the CDR3: TGTGCCAGCAGTAAAAAGCGGGCCGGCTCCTACAATGAGCAGTTCTTC. As protein: CASSKKRAGSYNEQFF.

This clonotype was detected a few times. The rearrangement uses TRBV28 and TRBJ2-7, with TRBD1 matching over 10 bases. The CDR3 loop spans 14 amino acids. CDR1 MDHEN and CDR2 SYDVKM come from the germline V gene. V shed 6 bases, J shed 5 bases, and the junction held 7 bases outside the gene matches. As DNA, the CDR3 is TGTGCCAGCAGAGACAGGGGGCATTTTGACGAGCAGTACTTC. Its translation: CASRDRGHFDEQYF.

This clonotype was recorded a few times. The J gene is TRBJ2-1, the V gene TRBV20-1, with D hard to call. Germline CDR1 and CDR2: DFQATT and SNEGSKA (reference sequence). This CDR3 is 15 amino acids long. The germline V and J ends were trimmed by 0 bases and 0 bases, with 9 bases remaining between them. The CDR3 nucleotides read TGCAGTGCTAGAGATCCCTCCAGCTCCTACAATGAGCAGTTCTTC. Its translation: CSARDPSSSYNEQFF.

This chain joins TRBV2 and TRBJ2-7; 9 bases are a match to TRBD1. Germline CDR1 reads SNHLY; CDR2 reads FYNNEI. After removal of 7 bases from V and 8 bases from J, the junction contained 12 bases not matched to a gene. The CDR3 consists of 14 residues. CDR3 bases: TGTGCCAGCACCTTAGGACAGGGGATGAGCAAGCAGTACTTC. Its translation: CASTLGQGMSKQYF.

Comment on this clonotype: A much bigger clone sits one base away, suggesting this may be a read error. This chain joins TRBV29-1 and TRBJ2-3; the D gene could be TRBD1 or TRBD2 (5 bases each). V lost 7 bases and J 1 base, leaving 12 bases between the germline ends. The CDR3 consists of 13 residues. In germline, CDR1 is SQVTM, CDR2 ANQGSEA. Here the CDR3 DNA reads TGCAGCGGCGACAGCGGTGGCACAGATACGCAGTATTTT. Protein sequence: CSGDSGGTDTQYF.

Note on this clonotype: One base away lies a much larger clone, so this may be a sequencing read error. The chain employs TRBV29-1 and TRBJ2-5; TRBD2 matches at 13 bases. Germline trimming cut 7 bases from V and 0 bases from J; bases unmatched to any gene: 20. The CDR3 contains 20 residues. Germline loops: CDR1 SQVTM, CDR2 ANQGSEA. CDR3 DNA sequence: TGCAGCGGGGGGGACAATTACTGGACTAGCGGGAGCGATCACCAAGAGACCCAGTACTTC. Protein sequence: CSGGDNYWTSGSDHQETQYF.

This clonotype was observed a handful of times. The chain joins TRBV5-1 to TRBJ2-7; tentatively, D is TRBD2 (5 bases). CDR1 SGHRS and CDR2 YFSETQ come from the germline V gene. The CDR3 consists of 14 residues. V dropped 5 bases and J dropped 4 bases, with 16 bases sitting between them. For the CDR3, the DNA is TGCGCCAGCAGTGACCACTCGACGGGGTACGAGCAGTACTTC. This sequence encodes CASSDHSTGYEQYF. The complete variable domain, with remaining parts taken from reference TRBV5-1 and TRBJ2-7, reads KAGVTQTPRYLIKTRGQQVTLSCSPISGHRSVSWYQQTPGQGLQFLFEYFSETQRNKGNFPGRFSGRQFSNSRSEMNVSTLELGDSALYLCASSDHSTGYEQYFGPGTRLTVT.

A single count supports this clonotype. The CDR3 reads CASSNRTGAYNEQFF. The CDR3 DNA is TGTGCCAGCAGTAACCGGACCGGGGCCTACAATGAGCAGTTCTTC. The chain recombines TRBV7-8 with TRBJ2-1; tentative D call: TRBD2 (5 bases). This CDR3 has 15 amino acids. Germline V CDR1 and CDR2: SGHVS, FQNEAQ. Trimming left V 6 bases short and J 2 bases short, with 14 bases between.

The chain couples TRBV7-2 to TRBJ2-4; D is undetermined. The end of the DNA fits TRBJ2-7 better, so the J call may be wrong. Germline CDR1 reads SGHTA; CDR2 reads FQGNSA. The CDR3 is 16 residues long. The CDR3 bases are TGTGCCAGCAGCTTCCGAGACCCAACAATCCCCTACGAGCAGTACTTC. This gives the protein CASSFRDPTIPYEQYF.